A selection of T cell receptor beta chains follows, all from one sample in a study of PD-1 blockade in mismatch repair-deficient tumors. Some clones are missing from TCRdb's copy, which holds only in-frame ones; the method was immunoSEQ multiplex PCR. The sample carries some 51,000 clones, approximately 81% recorded once. This specimen consisted of peripheral blood, obtained less than 21 weeks after starting pembrolizumab. The origin of the receptors is an adult with mismatch repair-deficient cancer. CDR3s include the opening cysteine and the closing phenylalanine or tryptophan. Fields, in order: clone size, J gene, V gene, D gene, CDR3 DNA, CDR3 protein. D genes are given only for firm matches. The size entry is marked missing in some rows and otherwise reads once, few, many or a size class.

few | TRBJ1-1 | TRBV27 | - | TGTGCCAGCAGTTTAGGAGGAGGGTACACTGAAGCTTTCTTT | CASSLGGGYTEAFF
- | TRBJ2-3 | TRBV14 | - | TGTGCCAGCAGCCAATCAGCGGCCCTGAATGGAGATACGCAGTATTTT | CASSQSAALNGDTQYF
- | TRBJ2-5 | TRBV5-1 | TRBD1 | TGCGCCAGCAGTCGAGCAGGGGGTAATGAAGAGACCCAGTACTTC | CASSRAGGNEETQYF
- | TRBJ2-2 | TRBV7-2 | TRBD2 | TGTGCCAGCAGCCGCTTAGCGGGAGGGCCTGGGGAGCTGTTTTTT | CASSRLAGGPGELFF
- | TRBJ1-1 | TRBV5-4 | TRBD1 | TGTGCCAGCAGTGACGGGACAGGGGTAAGGGGAGCTTTCTTT | CASSDGTGVRGAFF
- | TRBJ2-7 | TRBV15 | TRBD2 | TGTGCCACCAGCAGAGCCGGGAGGGGAAGCTCCTACGAGCAGTACTTC | CATSRAGRGSSYEQYF
- | TRBJ2-3 | TRBV30 | - | TGTGCCTGGAGTCCAGGGCGGATTTTCACAGATACGCAGTATTTT | CAWSPGRIFTDTQYF
- | TRBJ2-4 | TRBV29-1 | - | TGCAGCGTTGAAGGTCCTTTAGACATTCAGTACTTC | CSVEGPLDIQYF
- | TRBJ1-2 | TRBV2 | - | TGTGCCAGCACGTGGACAGAAGTAAACTATGGCTACACCTTC | CASTWTEVNYGYTF
- | TRBJ1-1 | TRBV11-3 | - | TGTGCCAGCAGCTTAGATCCAGGGGCGGCTGAAGCTTTCTTT | CASSLDPGAAEAFF
once | TRBJ2-5 | TRBV6-1 | TRBD1 | TGTGCCAGCAAAGCGAACCCGGGACAGGTAGAGACCCAGTACTTC | CASKANPGQVETQYF
- | TRBJ1-1 | TRBV5-4 | - | TGTGCCAGCAGCCTCCAAGGGAATGAAGCTTTCTTT | CASSLQGNEAFF
- | TRBJ1-1 | TRBV19 | TRBD1 | TGTGCCAGTAGTATGGACAGGGGCAAACGGGGCACTGAAGCTTTCTTT | CASSMDRGKRGTEAFF
- | TRBJ1-1 | TRBV27 | - | TGTGCCAGCAGTTTAGGGACCCAAAGGGACGCTTTCTTT | CASSLGTQRDAFF
- | TRBJ2-5 | TRBV15 | - | TGTGCCACCAGCAGAGCGGATACGATCGGGGAGACCCAGTACTTC | CATSRADTIGETQYF
- | TRBJ2-3 | TRBV27 | - | TGTGCCAGCAGTTTAACGAGAGCTAGCACAGATACGCAGTATTTT | CASSLTRASTDTQYF
- | TRBJ2-1 | TRBV7-2 | TRBD1 | TGTGCCAGCAGCCAAGGACGGGGACAGTACAATGAGCAGTTCTTC | CASSQGRGQYNEQFF
- | TRBJ2-5 | TRBV11-3 | - | TGTGCCAGCAGCTTAGATCGTGGGGGCGCGGCTTTTAATAGGGAAGAGACCCAGTACTTC | CASSLDRGGAAFNREETQYF
few | TRBJ1-3 | TRBV7-2 | - | TGTGCCAGCAGCCAAGATGAGGGGGGAGGAAACACCATATATTTT | CASSQDEGGGNTIYF
- | TRBJ1-5 | TRBV7-9 | - | TGTGCCAGCAGCTTAGGGATTGGTAATCAGCCCCAGCATTTT | CASSLGIGNQPQHF
- | TRBJ1-2 | TRBV19 | TRBD1 | TGTGCCAGTAGACCCGGGGACAGTCCCTATGGCTACACCTTC | CASRPGDSPYGYTF
- | TRBJ2-1 | TRBV7-9 | - | TGTGCCAGCAGCTTAGAGGTGGGAGAGGGGTACAATGAGCAGTTCTTC | CASSLEVGEGYNEQFF
- | TRBJ2-5 | TRBV11-2 | TRBD2 | TGTGCCAGCAGCCCGGGCCACCGGGAGGGGACCCAGTACTTC | CASSPGHREGTQYF
- | TRBJ2-5 | TRBV27 | TRBD1 | TGTGCCAGCAGTTTAGGACCAGGGGGGACCCAGTACTTC | CASSLGPGGTQYF
- | TRBJ1-1 | TRBV27 | - | TGTGCCAGCAGGCTGGGGGACACTGAAGCTTTCTTT | CASRLGDTEAFF
once | TRBJ2-7 | TRBV30 | - | TGTGCCTGGAGTGTAAAATCGTTCCCCTACGAGCAGTACTTC | CAWSVKSFPYEQYF
- | TRBJ2-2 | TRBV30 | TRBD2 | TGTGCCTGGACAGCGGGGAGGTGGAACACCGGGGAGCTGTTTTTT | CAWTAGRWNTGELFF
- | TRBJ2-7 | TRBV5-4 | TRBD1 | TGTGCCAGCAGCCCCGGTCAGGACAGGGTAGGCGAGCAGTACTTC | CASSPGQDRVGEQYF
few | TRBJ1-5 | TRBV5-1 | - | TGCGCCAGCAGGCCGCGGCAGCCCCAGCATTTT | CASRPRQPQHF
- | TRBJ2-7 | TRBV5-6 | TRBD1 | TGTGCCAGCAGTTCCGGGACAGGGAGTAGTGAGCAGTACTTC | CASSSGTGSSEQYF
- | TRBJ1-5 | TRBV27 | - | TGTGCCAGCAGTTTAGTCCCTGGGTTCAATCAGCCCCAGCATTTT | CASSLVPGFNQPQHF
- | TRBJ1-5 | TRBV5-4 | - | TGTGCCAGCAGCTTGGCCCCTGGTGGCAATCAGCCCCAGCATTTT | CASSLAPGGNQPQHF
- | TRBJ2-1 | TRBV6-5 | TRBD2 | TGTGCCAGCAGAGGAGCGGGAGCCGGTGGTTTTGAGCAGTTCTTC | CASRGAGAGGFEQFF
- | TRBJ2-1 | TRBV9 | TRBD2 | TGTGCCAGCAGCGCGTGGGGGGGAGAGGGTGAGCAGTTCTTC | CASSAWGGEGEQFF
- | TRBJ2-1 | TRBV5-4 | - | TGTGCCAGCAGCTTGGGAAGGGACCCCTACAATGAGCAGTTCTTC | CASSLGRDPYNEQFF
- | TRBJ2-7 | TRBV6-6 | - | TGTGCCAGCAGTTACTCGAATGCTGGCTTCCGTGTCTACTTC | CASSYSNAGFRVYF
- | TRBJ2-5 | TRBV7-8 | - | TGTGCCAGCAGCTTATTAGACGGAAGAAGGGAGACCCAGTACTTC | CASSLLDGRRETQYF